Listed here are 26 T cell receptor beta chains from one sample, sequenced in a study of patients and donors after allogeneic stem cell transplantation. TCRdb reprocessed the RT-PCR reads via MiXCR and lists one record per CDR3 protein. This sample yields around 82,000 distinct CDR3 sequences, of which roughly 5.1% are seen a single time; 2.5% to 3% belongs to the top ten. Sequences were obtained from blood, either unsorted or a sorted T cell fraction (not recorded which). Source of these receptors: a human donor who was either an allogeneic HSCT recipient or a stem cell or donor lymphocyte infusion donor (not recorded which). It is not recorded whose cells these are; they may come from a transplant donor.

This clonotype was observed at least ten times. At one end, the junction sequence differs from germline, possibly due to a read error. This chain uses TRBV20-1 with TRBJ2-1; 7 bases agree with TRBD2. The germline V gene encodes CDR1 DFQATT and CDR2 SNEGSKA (reference sequence). This CDR3 region has 12 residues. As DNA, the CDR3 is TGCAGTCCTAGCGGATCCTACAATGAGCAGTTCTTC. Protein product: CSPSGSYNEQFF.

There are many counts of this clonotype. The chain uses TRBV12-3 or TRBV12-4 and TRBJ2-2; D remains unclear. The V end was cut by 6 bases, the J end by 1 base, with 15 bases between. This CDR3 comprises 16 residues. This chain's CDR3 is CASSPKQTWNTGELFF. The CDR3 region has the DNA TGTGCCAGCAGCCCCAAGCAGACTTGGAACACCGGGGAGCTGTTTTTT.

At least ten counts were recorded for this clonotype. This sequence joins TRBV20-1 and TRBJ1-5; D is ambiguous. The V gene lost 3 bases and the J gene lost 7 bases, with 10 bases spanning the gap. Germline CDR1 DFQATT, CDR2 SNEGSKA (reference sequence). The CDR3 consists of 12 residues. The CDR3: CSASAGLQPQHF. The CDR3 DNA is TGCAGTGCTAGTGCTGGTCTGCAGCCCCAGCATTTT.

The chain couples TRBV7-9 to TRBJ1-5; maybe TRBD1 (5 bases). V was pared by 5 bases and J by 6 bases, with 14 bases between. Germline CDR1 SEHNR, CDR2 FQNEAQ (reference sequence). The CDR3 has 14 residues. For the CDR3, the DNA is TGTGCCAGCAGCACAGGAACTGGGAGTCAGCCCCAGCATTTT. It translates to CASSTGTGSQPQHF.

This clonotype was seen at least ten times. V is TRBV20-1 and J is TRBJ2-6; D uncertain. V lost 0 bases and J lost 1, with 4 bases in between. Germline V gives CDR1 DFQATT, CDR2 SNEGSKA (reference sequence). CDR3 length equals 14 residues. CDR3 loop: CSARDSSGANVLTF. CDR3 coding DNA: TGCAGTGCTAGAGATAGTTCTGGGGCCAACGTCCTGACTTTC.

This clonotype was counted many times. V usage is TRBV10-2 and J usage is TRBJ1-4; D perhaps matches TRBD1 (5 bases). The V gene lost 6 bases and the J gene lost 7 bases, with 18 bases spanning the gap. The CDR3 loop spans 15 amino acids. Germline CDR1 and CDR2: WSHSY and SAAADI. This CDR3 reads CASRGDSIRGEKLFF. The CDR3 region has the DNA TGCGCCAGCAGAGGTGATTCGATTAGGGGTGAAAAACTGTTTTTT.

This clonotype occurred many times. The chain joins TRBV5-1 to TRBJ1-1; D may be TRBD1 (6 bases). Looked up from germline, CDR1 is SGHRS and CDR2 is YFSETQ. Trimming took 5 bases from V and 2 from J, leaving 13 bases between them. This CDR3 has 14 amino acids. CDR3: CASSLRTANTEAFF. CDR3 sequence (DNA): TGCGCCAGCAGTCTCCGGACAGCCAACACTGAAGCTTTCTTT.

This clonotype was counted ten times or more. The genes are TRBV3-1 and TRBJ2-7, with D perhaps TRBD1 (5 bases). The CDR3 loop spans 15 amino acids. Trimming took off 0 bases at V and 3 bases at J, with 12 bases between the two ends. Germline lookup yields CDR1 LGHDT and CDR2 YNNKEL (reference sequence). The CDR3 bases are TGTGCCAGCAGCCAAGAGAAGGGGCCGCACTACGAGCAGTACTTC. Its protein product is CASSQEKGPHYEQYF.

This clonotype was seen at least ten times. The chain carries TRBV11-2 and TRBJ2-7; the D gene is possibly TRBD2 (5 bases). Germline CDR1 SGHAT, CDR2 FQNNGV. Between the trimmed V and J ends, which lost 2 bases and 6 bases, there was a span of 20 bases. The CDR3 has 16 residues. This CDR3 reads CASSLRPGLQLGEQYF. CDR3 sequence (DNA): TGTGCCAGCAGCTTAAGGCCGGGCCTCCAACTAGGCGAGCAGTACTTC.

This rearrangement joins TRBV28 to TRBJ2-7, with 8 bases matching TRBD2. CDR1 is MDHEN and CDR2 is SYDVKM in the germline V gene. The V and J ends lost 7 bases and 0 bases, in that order; junction bases with no gene match: 11. The CDR3 has 16 amino acids. CDR3 in DNA: TGTGCCAGCATCCCTTCACTAGCGGTCCACTCCTACGAGCAGTACTTC. Amino acids: CASIPSLAVHSYEQYF.

This clonotype was seen ten or more times. V and J are TRBV11-3 and TRBJ1-2; D possibly corresponds to TRBD1 (5 bases). Trimming left V 5 bases short and J 3 bases short, with 10 bases between. Germline loops: CDR1 SGHNT, CDR2 YENEEA. The CDR3 spans 13 residues. The CDR3 DNA is TGTGCCAGCAGCCAGACAGTAGACTATGGCTACACCTTC. As protein: CASSQTVDYGYTF.

This clonotype has at least ten counts. The chain combines TRBV27 with TRBJ2-1; 8 nucleotides match TRBD1. This CDR3 contains 16 residues. J was trimmed by 3 bases and V by 2 bases; bases with no gene match: 6. Germline V lookup: CDR1 MNHEY, CDR2 SMNVEV (reference sequence). The CDR3, as DNA: TGTGCCAGCAGTTTACTGACAGGGGAGGTCTACAATGAGCAGTTCTTC. It translates to CASSLLTGEVYNEQFF.

In this sample, this clonotype turned up a few times. This sequence joins TRBV12-3 or TRBV12-4 and TRBJ1-3; 7 bases are a match to TRBD1. The trim removed 2 bases at V and 3 bases at J, leaving 4 bases unmatched. This CDR3 is built from 15 residues. CDR3 residues: CASSLHRGVGNTIYF. The CDR3 region has the DNA TGTGCCAGCAGTTTACACAGGGGAGTTGGAAACACCATATATTTT.

This chain links TRBV11-2 with TRBJ2-3; possibly TRBD2 for D (6 bases). The CDR3 covers 18 residues. V was clipped by 5 bases and J by 2 bases, with 23 bases between them. Germline V CDR1 and CDR2: SGHAT, FQNNGV. The CDR3 bases are TGTGCCAGCAGCCCGTTGATGGGAGGCCGACGATCCACAGATACGCAGTATTTT. Translated, it gives CASSPLMGGRRSTDTQYF.

This clonotype was found many times. V is TRBV20-1 and J is TRBJ1-6, with D tentatively TRBD1 (5 bases). Trimming stripped 0 bases from V and 7 bases from J, with 19 bases between. CDR3 length: 17 amino acids. Germline V gene data show CDR1 as DFQATT and CDR2 as SNEGSKA (reference sequence). The CDR3: CSARDLVSGAGNSPLHF. CDR3 bases: TGCAGTGCTAGAGATCTGGTATCTGGGGCGGGGAATTCACCCCTCCACTTT.

This clonotype was recorded many times. The chain has TRBV5-1 and TRBJ2-7; tentatively, D is TRBD1 (6 bases). CDR1 is SGHRS and CDR2 is YFSETQ in the germline V gene. The V end lost 6 bases, the J end lost 2 bases, and 12 bases lay between the germline ends. This CDR3 spans 13 amino acids. CDR3 nucleotides: TGCGCCAGCAAAGGACAGTCCGCCTACGAGCAGTACTTC. This codes for CASKGQSAYEQYF.

This clonotype was seen ten or more times. V usage is TRBV9 and J usage is TRBJ1-4, with a tentative D call TRBD1 (5 bases). The CDR3 contains 14 residues. Germline V gene sequence: CDR1 SGDLS, CDR2 YYNGEE. Trimming left V 4 bases short and J 7 bases short, with 14 bases between. Here the CDR3 reads CASSPRQNPEKLFF. CDR3 sequence (DNA): TGTGCCAGCAGCCCCCGACAGAATCCTGAAAAACTGTTTTTT.

This clonotype was observed at least ten times. The chain uses TRBV20-1 and TRBJ1-4; D possibly corresponds to TRBD1 (5 bases). Trimming removed 3 bases at V and 8 bases at J, with 19 bases between. The V gene's germline CDR1 is DFQATT and CDR2 SNEGSKA (reference sequence). The CDR3 totals 15 residues. The CDR3 nucleotides read TGCAGTGCTAGTGGGGGAACTGGGCCGACAGAAAAACTGTTTTTT. Translation: CSASGGTGPTEKLFF.

This clonotype has at least ten counts. This chain uses TRBV9 with TRBJ2-3; TRBD2 aligns across 13 bases. The CDR3 loop spans 18 amino acids. The V segment lost 3 bases and the J segment 2 bases; nucleotides outside the gene matches: 9. Germline loops: CDR1 SGDLS, CDR2 YYNGEE. The DNA of the CDR3 is TGTGCCAGCAGCGCCGAAGCCGGGACTAGCGGGACCACAGATACGCAGTATTTT. Translation gives CASSAEAGTSGTTDTQYF.

The table lists this clonotype with many counts. CDR3 nucleotide sequence: TGTGCCAGCAGCGCCCGCTACGAGCAGTACTTC. Translating gives CASSARYEQYF. V and J are TRBV7-9 and TRBJ2-7; D is uncertain. Germline CDR1 and CDR2: SEHNR and FQNEAQ (reference sequence). V lost 5 bases, J lost 3 bases, and 5 bases lay in between. This CDR3 has 11 amino acids. The whole variable domain, filled in from reference TRBV7-9 and TRBJ2-7, reads DTGVSQNPRHKITKRGQNVTFRCDPISEHNRLYWYRQTLGQGPEFLTYFQNEAQLEKSRLLSDRFSAERPKGSFSTLEIQRTEQGDSAMYLCASSARYEQYFGPGTRLTVT.

The CDR3 loop reads CASTDVGRDEQYF. CDR3 DNA sequence: TGTGCCAGCACCGACGTGGGACGAGACGAGCAGTACTTC. The rearrangement joins TRBV6-1 to TRBJ2-7; the D gene could be TRBD1 or TRBD2 (5 bases each). V gave up 7 bases and J gave up 5 bases, with 15 bases separating them. The CDR3 runs 13 residues. Germline lookup yields CDR1 MNHNS and CDR2 SASEGT.

This clonotype has at least ten counts. The chain combines TRBV7-8 with TRBJ2-3, with D unclear. Germline assignment: CDR1 SGHVS and CDR2 FQNEAQ. This CDR3 is built from 16 residues. V lost 1 base, J lost 0 bases, and 11 bases lay in between. Written as DNA, the CDR3 is TGTGCCAGCAGCTTAGGACCGGCCTCTAGCACAGATACGCAGTATTTT. Its protein product is CASSLGPASSTDTQYF.

The CDR3 bases are TGTGCCAGCAGCTTAGATACTAGCGGGAGTGTGTACTTC. Translating gives CASSLDTSGSVYF. V is TRBV11-2 and J is TRBJ2-7; 11 nucleotides match TRBD2. Per the germline V gene, CDR1 is SGHAT and CDR2 is FQNNGV. The CDR3 totals 13 residues. Trimming cost V 0 bases and J 12 bases; bases outside gene matches: 4.

This clonotype was picked up many times. The V and J genes are TRBV15 and TRBJ2-3; D possibly uses TRBD1 or TRBD2 (5 bases each). CDR1 and CDR2 from the germline V gene are LNHNV and YYDKDF (reference sequence). The CDR3 is 14 residues long. V lost 1 base to trimming and J lost 6 bases, with 11 bases between them. The CDR3 sequence: CATSRAPGPDTQYF. The CDR3, as DNA: TGTGCCACCAGCAGAGCTCCGGGGCCCGATACGCAGTATTTT.

This clonotype was detected many times. This chain joins TRBV20-1 and TRBJ2-1, with 9 bases aligning to TRBD2. This CDR3 has 14 amino acids. The V and J ends lost 3 bases and 3 bases, in that order; junction bases with no gene match: 3. The germline V gene encodes CDR1 DFQATT and CDR2 SNEGSKA (reference sequence). DNA for the CDR3: TGCAGTGCTAGGCGGGGGGGCGACTACAATGAGCAGTTCTTC. Translated: CSARRGGDYNEQFF.

This clonotype was counted at least ten times. V is TRBV28 and J is TRBJ2-5, with 7 bases identical to TRBD2. V lost 4 bases to trimming and J lost 0 bases; unmatched junction nucleotides: 5. The CDR3 consists of 15 residues. CDR1 is MDHEN and CDR2 is SYDVKM in the germline V gene. The CDR3 nucleotides read TGTGCCAGCAGTTCCGGGGGAGGGTACCAAGAGACCCAGTACTTC. This encodes CASSSGGGYQETQYF.